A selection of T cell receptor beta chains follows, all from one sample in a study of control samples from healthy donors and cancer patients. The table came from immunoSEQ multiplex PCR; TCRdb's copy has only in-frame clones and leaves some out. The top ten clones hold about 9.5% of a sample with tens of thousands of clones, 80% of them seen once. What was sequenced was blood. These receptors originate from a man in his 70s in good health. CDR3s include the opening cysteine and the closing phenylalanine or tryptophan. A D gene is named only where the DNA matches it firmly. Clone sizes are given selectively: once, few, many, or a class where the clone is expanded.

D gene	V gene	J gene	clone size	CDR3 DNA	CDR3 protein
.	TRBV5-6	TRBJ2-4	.	TGTGCCAGCAGCTTGGGGACAGTGCGTCAGTACTTC	CASSLGTVRQYF
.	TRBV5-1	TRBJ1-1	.	TGCGCCAGCAGCCCTACCTATCCCGAGGCTGAAGCTTTCTTT	CASSPTYPEAEAFF
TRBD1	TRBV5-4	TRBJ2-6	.	TGTGCCAGCAGCTTACTGACAGGGGCTGGGGCCAACGTCCTGACTTTC	CASSLLTGAGANVLTF
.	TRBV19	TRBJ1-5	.	TGTGCCAGTAGTCCTCAGGGGAGGGTGATTCAGCCCCAGCATTTT	CASSPQGRVIQPQHF
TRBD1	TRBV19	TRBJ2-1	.	TGTGCCAGTAGTATCGAGGGCGGGACAGGGTTCGGCAATGAGCAGTTCTTC	CASSIEGGTGFGNEQFF
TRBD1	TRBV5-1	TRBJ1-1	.	TGCGCCAGCAGCTTGGCCCGGCAGGGGGGGAGCACTGAAGCTTTCTTT	CASSLARQGGSTEAFF
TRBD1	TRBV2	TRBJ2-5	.	TGTGCCAGCAGTTATACAGGGGGAGGAGAGACCCAGTACTTC	CASSYTGGGETQYF
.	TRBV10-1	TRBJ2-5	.	TGCGCCAGCAGTGAGTCGGTCTCCGGGGAGACCCAGTACTTC	CASSESVSGETQYF
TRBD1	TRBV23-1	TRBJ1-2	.	TGCGCCAGCAGTCAATGGTCGGACAGGGAATGCGGCTACACCTTC	CASSQWSDRECGYTF
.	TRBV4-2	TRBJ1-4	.	TGTGCCAGCAGCCAAGATAGGGCAGGGACTAATGAAAAACTGTTTTTT	CASSQDRAGTNEKLFF
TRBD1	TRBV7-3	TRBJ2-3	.	TGTGCCAGCAGCCCCCAGGGGGCTGGAGATACGCAGTATTTT	CASSPQGAGDTQYF
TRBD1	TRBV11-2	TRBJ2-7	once	TGTGCCAGCAGCTTGGGGACAGGGTCCTACGAGCAGTACTTC	CASSLGTGSYEQYF
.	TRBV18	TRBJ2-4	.	TGTGCCAGCTCACCGGCCGCTCTAGCCAAAAACATTCAGTACTTC	CASSPAALAKNIQYF
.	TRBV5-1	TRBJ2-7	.	TGCGCCAGCAGTTTTGACGGCTACGAGCAGTACTTC	CASSFDGYEQYF
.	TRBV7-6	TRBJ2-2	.	.	CASISPFGPGRAGELFF
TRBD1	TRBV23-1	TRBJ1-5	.	TGCGCCAGCAGTCAAAGGACAGGGGGCAATCAGCCCCAGCATTTT	CASSQRTGGNQPQHF
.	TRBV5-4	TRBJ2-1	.	TGTGCCAGCAGCCCGGAGGGGGGTGAGCAGTTCTTC	CASSPEGGEQFF
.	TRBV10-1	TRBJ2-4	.	TGCGCCAGCAGTGGTACCTTCTCTCCAAACATTCAGTACTTC	CASSGTFSPNIQYF
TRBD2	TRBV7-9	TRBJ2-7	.	TGTGCCAGCAGCTCAACAACTAGCGGGGGCTACGAGCAGTACTTC	CASSSTTSGGYEQYF
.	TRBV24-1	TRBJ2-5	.	TGTGCCACCAGTGATTTAGGGGGGGACCAAGAGACCCAGTACTTC	CATSDLGGDQETQYF
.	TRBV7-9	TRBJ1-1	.	TGTGCCAGCAGCTTAGAAGGTGGCACTGAAGCTTTCTTT	CASSLEGGTEAFF
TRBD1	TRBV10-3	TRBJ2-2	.	TGTGCCATCAGCCTGGGACAGGGCGGCACCGGGGAGCTGTTTTTT	CAISLGQGGTGELFF
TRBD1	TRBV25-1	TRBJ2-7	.	TGTGCCAGCAGTGAAGGAGGGGACAGGGGAGGCTACGAGCAGTACTTC	CASSEGGDRGGYEQYF
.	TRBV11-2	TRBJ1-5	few	TGTGCCAGCAGCCCAGGGCAGGGGAGCAATCAGCCCCAGCATTTT	CASSPGQGSNQPQHF
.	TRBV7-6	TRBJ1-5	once	TGTGCCAGCAGCTTAACGAGGAATCAGCCCCAGCATTTT	CASSLTRNQPQHF
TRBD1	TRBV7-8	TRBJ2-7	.	TGTGCCAGCAGCCCCCACCGGGACAGCTCCTACGAGCAGTACTTC	CASSPHRDSSYEQYF
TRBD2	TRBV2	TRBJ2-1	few	TGTGCCAGCCATAGCGGGGGCTATGAGAATGAGCAGTTCTTC	CASHSGGYENEQFF
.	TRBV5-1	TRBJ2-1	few	TGCGCCAGCAGCTTGGACGGGTTCAATGAGCAGTTCTTC	CASSLDGFNEQFF
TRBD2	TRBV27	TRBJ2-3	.	TGTGCCAGCACTGGGACTATGACAGATACGCAGTATTTT	CASTGTMTDTQYF
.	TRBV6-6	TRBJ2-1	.	TGTGCCAGCAGTTACTCAGACAGCAGCTACAATGAGCAGTTCTTC	CASSYSDSSYNEQFF
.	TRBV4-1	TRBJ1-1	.	TGCGCCAGCAGCCAGAGAGCAGGGCACACTGAAGCTTTCTTT	CASSQRAGHTEAFF
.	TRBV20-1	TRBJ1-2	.	TGCAGTGCTAGTCACCGGGCGTCGCGAGGTGGCTACACCTTC	CSASHRASRGGYTF
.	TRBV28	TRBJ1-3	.	TGTGCCAGCAGTTCCGGACGGAATTCTGGAAACACCATATATTTT	CASSSGRNSGNTIYF
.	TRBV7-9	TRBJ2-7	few	TGTGCCAGCAGCTCTCGCTACGAGCAGTACTTC	CASSSRYEQYF
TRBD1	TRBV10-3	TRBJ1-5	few	TGTGCCATCAGTGTCGGACAGGGATACAATCAGCCCCAGCATTTT	CAISVGQGYNQPQHF
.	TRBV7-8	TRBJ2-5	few	TGTGCCAGCAGCTTAGCGCGCCTAGTCCAACAAGAGACCCAGTACTTC	CASSLARLVQQETQYF
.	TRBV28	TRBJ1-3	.	TGTGCCAGCGGGAATAGGGGGGGATCAGGGGAAAACACCATATATTTT	CASGNRGGSGENTIYF
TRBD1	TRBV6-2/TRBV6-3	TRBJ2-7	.	TGTGCCAGCAGTTACGACTCGCGGGGACAGGGAACGGACGAGCAGTACTTC	CASSYDSRGQGTDEQYF
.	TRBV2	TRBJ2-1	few	TGTGCCAGCACCCTAATTGGAGGGGACAATGAGCAGTTCTTC	CASTLIGGDNEQFF
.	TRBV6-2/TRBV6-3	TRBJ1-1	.	TGTGCCAGCAGCCCGAACACGGGGGGGTCGAACACTGAAGCTTTCTTT	CASSPNTGGSNTEAFF
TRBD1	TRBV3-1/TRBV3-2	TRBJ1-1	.	TGTGCCAGCAGCCCTCGGGACAGGGGGCCCCACACTGAAGCTTTCTTT	CASSPRDRGPHTEAFF
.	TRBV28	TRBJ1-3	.	TGTGCCAGCAGTTTGCGACAGGTCGGAAACACCATATATTTT	CASSLRQVGNTIYF
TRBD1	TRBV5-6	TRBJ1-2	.	TGTGCCAGCAGCTTGGAAGGGGGCGCGGACTATGGCTACACCTTC	CASSLEGGADYGYTF